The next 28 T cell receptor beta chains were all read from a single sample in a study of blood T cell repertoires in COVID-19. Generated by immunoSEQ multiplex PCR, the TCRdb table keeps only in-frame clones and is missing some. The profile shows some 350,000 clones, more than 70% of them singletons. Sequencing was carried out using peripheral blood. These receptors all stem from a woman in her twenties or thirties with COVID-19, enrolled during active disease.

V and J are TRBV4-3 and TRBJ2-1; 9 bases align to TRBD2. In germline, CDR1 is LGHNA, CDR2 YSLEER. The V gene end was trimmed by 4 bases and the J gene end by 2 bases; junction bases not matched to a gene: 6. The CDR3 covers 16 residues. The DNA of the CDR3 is TGCGCCAGCAGCCGAGGCGCGGGGGGGCCCTACAATGAGCAGTTCTTC. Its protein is CASSRGAGGPYNEQFF.

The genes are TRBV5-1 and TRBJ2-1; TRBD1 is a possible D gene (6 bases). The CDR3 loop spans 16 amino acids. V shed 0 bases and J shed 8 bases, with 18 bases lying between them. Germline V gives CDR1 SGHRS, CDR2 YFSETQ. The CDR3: CASSLAGGRGVDEQFF. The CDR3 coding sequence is TGCGCCAGCAGCTTGGCCGGTGGCAGGGGAGTGGATGAGCAGTTCTTC.

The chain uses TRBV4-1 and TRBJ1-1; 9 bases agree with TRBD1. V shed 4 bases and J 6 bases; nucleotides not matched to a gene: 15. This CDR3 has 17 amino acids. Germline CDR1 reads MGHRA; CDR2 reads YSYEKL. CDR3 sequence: CASSPQTQQGARPEAFF. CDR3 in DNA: TGCGCCAGCAGCCCCCAGACCCAACAGGGGGCGCGCCCTGAAGCTTTCTTT.

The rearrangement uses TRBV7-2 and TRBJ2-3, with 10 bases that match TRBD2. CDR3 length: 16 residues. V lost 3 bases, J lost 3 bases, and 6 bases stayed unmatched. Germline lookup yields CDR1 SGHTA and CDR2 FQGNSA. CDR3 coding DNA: TGTGCCAGCAGCTTTATACTAGCGGGGTTGACAGATACGCAGTATTTT. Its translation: CASSFILAGLTDTQYF.

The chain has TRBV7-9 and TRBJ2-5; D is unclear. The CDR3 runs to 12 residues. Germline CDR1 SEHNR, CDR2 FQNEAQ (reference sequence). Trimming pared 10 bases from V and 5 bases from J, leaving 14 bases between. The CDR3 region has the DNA TGTGCCACAACACCCTTCCCGGAGACCCAGTACTTC. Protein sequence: CATTPFPETQYF. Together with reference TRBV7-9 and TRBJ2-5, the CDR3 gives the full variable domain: DTGVSQNPRHKITKRGQNVTFRCDPISEHNRLYWYRQTLGQGPEFLTYFQNEAQLEKSRLLSDRFSAERPKGSFSTLEIQRTEQGDSAMYLCATTPFPETQYFGPGTRLLVL.

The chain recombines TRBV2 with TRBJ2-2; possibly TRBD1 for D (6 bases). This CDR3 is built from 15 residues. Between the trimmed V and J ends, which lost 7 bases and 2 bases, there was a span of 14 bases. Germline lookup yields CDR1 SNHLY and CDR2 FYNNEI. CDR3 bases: TGTGCCAGCACTACACAGGGCCTTAACACCGGGGAGCTGTTTTTT. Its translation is CASTTQGLNTGELFF.

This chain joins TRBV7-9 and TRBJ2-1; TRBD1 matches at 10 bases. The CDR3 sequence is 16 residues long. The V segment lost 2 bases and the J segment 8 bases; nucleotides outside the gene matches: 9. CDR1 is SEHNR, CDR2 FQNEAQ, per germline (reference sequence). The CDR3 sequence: CASSLQRQGASDEQFF. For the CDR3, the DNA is TGTGCCAGCAGCTTACAGCGACAGGGGGCGTCGGATGAGCAGTTCTTC.

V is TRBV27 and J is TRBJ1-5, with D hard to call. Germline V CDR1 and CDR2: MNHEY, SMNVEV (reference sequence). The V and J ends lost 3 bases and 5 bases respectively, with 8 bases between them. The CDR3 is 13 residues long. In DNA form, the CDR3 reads TGTGCCAGCAGTTTTACCGGGTATCAGCCCCAGCATTTT. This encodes CASSFTGYQPQHF.

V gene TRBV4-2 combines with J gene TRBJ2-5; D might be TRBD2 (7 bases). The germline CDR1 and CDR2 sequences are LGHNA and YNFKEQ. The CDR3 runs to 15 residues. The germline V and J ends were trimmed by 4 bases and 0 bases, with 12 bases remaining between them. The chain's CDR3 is CASSPGGPDQETQYF. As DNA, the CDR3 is TGTGCCAGCAGCCCGGGGGGCCCGGACCAAGAGACCCAGTACTTC.

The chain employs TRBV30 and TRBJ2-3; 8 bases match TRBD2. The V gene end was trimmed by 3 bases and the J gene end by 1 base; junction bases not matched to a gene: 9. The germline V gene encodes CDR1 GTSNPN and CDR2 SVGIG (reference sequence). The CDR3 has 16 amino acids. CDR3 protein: CAWSRGVTSGTDTQYF. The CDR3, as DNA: TGTGCCTGGAGCAGAGGGGTGACTAGCGGCACAGATACGCAGTATTTT.

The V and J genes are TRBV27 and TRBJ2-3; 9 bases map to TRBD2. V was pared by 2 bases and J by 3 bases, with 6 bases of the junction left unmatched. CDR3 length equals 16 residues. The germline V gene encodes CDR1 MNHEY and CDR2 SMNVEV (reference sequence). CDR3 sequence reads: CASSLLAGTVTDTQYF. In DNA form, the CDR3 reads TGTGCCAGCAGTTTACTAGCGGGAACGGTTACAGATACGCAGTATTTT.

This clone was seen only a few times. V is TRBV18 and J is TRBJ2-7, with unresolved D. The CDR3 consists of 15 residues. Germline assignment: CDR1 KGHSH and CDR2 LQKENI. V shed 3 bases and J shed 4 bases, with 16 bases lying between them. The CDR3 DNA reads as TGTGCCAGCTCACCGGGTGGAACGGGTGGGTACGAGCAGTACGTC. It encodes CASSPGGTGGYEQYV.

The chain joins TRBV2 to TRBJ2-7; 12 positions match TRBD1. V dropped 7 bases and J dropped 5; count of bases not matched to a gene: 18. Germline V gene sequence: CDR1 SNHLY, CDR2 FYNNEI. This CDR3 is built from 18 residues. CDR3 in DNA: TGTGCCAGCAAGTTGGGCCCCTCTCCCGGGACAGGGGGCAACGAGCAGTACTTC. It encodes CASKLGPSPGTGGNEQYF.

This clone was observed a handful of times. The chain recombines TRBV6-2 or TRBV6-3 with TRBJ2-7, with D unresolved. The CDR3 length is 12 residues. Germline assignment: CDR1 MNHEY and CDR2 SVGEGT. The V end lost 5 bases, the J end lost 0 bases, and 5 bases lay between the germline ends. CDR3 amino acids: CASSRSSYEQYF. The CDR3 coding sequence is TGTGCCAGCAGTCGGAGCTCCTACGAGCAGTACTTC.

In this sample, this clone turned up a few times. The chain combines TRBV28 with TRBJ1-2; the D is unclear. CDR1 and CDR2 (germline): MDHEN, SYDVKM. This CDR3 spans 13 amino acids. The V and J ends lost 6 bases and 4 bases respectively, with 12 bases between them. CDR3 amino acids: CASSLATFYGYTF. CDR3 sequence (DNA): TGTGCCAGCAGCCTAGCTACCTTCTATGGCTACACCTTC.

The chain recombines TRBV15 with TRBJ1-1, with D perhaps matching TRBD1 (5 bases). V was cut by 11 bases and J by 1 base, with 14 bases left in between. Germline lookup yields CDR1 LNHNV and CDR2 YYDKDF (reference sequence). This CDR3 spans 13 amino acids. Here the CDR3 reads CASGGRGNTEAFF. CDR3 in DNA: TGTGCCTCGGGAGGAAGGGGGAACACTGAAGCTTTCTTT. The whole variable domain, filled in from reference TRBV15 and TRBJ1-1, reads DAMVIQNPRYQVTQFGKPVTLSCSQTLNHNVMYWYQQKSSQAPKLLFHYYDKDFNNEADTPDNFQSRRPNTSFCFLDIRSPGLGDTAMYLCASGGRGNTEAFFGQGTRLTVV.

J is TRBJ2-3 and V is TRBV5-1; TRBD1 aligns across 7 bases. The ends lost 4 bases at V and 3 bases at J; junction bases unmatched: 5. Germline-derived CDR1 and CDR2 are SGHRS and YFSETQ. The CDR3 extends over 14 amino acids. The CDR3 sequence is CASSQVQGTDTQYF. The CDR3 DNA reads TGCGCCAGCAGCCAGGTACAGGGGACAGATACGCAGTATTTT.

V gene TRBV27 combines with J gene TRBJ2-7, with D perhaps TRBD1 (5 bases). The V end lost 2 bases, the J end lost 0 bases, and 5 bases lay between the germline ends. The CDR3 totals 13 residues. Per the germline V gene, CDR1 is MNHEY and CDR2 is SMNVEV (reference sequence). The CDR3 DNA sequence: TGTGCCAGCAGTTTAAGGGGCTCCTACGAGCAGTACTTC. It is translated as CASSLRGSYEQYF.

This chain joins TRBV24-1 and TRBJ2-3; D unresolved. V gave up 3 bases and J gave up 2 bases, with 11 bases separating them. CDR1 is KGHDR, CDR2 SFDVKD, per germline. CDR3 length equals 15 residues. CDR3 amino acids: CATSDPYIFTDTQYF. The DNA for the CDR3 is TGTGCCACCAGTGATCCGTACATATTCACAGATACGCAGTATTTT.

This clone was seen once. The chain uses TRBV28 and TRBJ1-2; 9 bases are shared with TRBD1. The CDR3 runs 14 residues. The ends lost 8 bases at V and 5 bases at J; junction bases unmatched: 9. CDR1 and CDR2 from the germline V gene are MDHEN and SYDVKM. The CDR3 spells CASGDRAYSYGYTF. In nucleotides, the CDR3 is TGTGCCAGCGGGGACAGGGCCTACTCGTATGGCTACACCTTC.

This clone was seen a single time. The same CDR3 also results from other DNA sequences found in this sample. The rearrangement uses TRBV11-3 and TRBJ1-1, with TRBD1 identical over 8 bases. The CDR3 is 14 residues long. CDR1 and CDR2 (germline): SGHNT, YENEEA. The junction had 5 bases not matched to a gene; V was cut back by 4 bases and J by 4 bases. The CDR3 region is CASSSGQGATEAFF. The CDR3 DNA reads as TGTGCCAGCAGCTCTGGACAGGGAGCCACTGAAGCTTTCTTT.

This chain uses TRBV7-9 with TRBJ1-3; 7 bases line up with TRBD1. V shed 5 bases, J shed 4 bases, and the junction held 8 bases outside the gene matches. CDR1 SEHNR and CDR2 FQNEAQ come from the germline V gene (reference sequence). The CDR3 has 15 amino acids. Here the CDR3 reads CASSPDRASGNTIYF. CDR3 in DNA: TGTGCCAGCAGCCCCGACAGGGCCTCAGGAAACACCATATATTTT.

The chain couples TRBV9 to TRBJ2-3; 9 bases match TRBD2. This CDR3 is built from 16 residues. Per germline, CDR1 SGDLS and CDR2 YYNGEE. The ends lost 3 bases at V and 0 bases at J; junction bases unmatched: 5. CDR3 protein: CASSGLAEASTDTQYF. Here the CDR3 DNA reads TGTGCCAGCAGCGGACTAGCGGAGGCTAGCACAGATACGCAGTATTTT.

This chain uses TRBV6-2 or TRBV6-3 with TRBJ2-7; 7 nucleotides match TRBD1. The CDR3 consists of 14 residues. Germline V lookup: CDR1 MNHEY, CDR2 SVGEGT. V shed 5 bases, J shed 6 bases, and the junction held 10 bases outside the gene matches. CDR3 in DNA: TGTGCCAGCAGTAGGGACAGAGACCTTCGCGAGCAGTACTTC. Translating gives CASSRDRDLREQYF.

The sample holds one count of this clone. CDR3 bases: TGTGCCAGTAGTCAACAACAGGCTTTCTCTGGAAACACCATATATTTT. It specifies CASSQQQAFSGNTIYF. The J gene is TRBJ1-3, the V gene TRBV19, with D possibly matching TRBD1 (5 bases). This CDR3 has 16 residues. Germline loops: CDR1 LNHDA, CDR2 SQIVND (reference sequence). With 5 bases removed from V and 0 bases from J, the gap between germline ends came to 14 bases.

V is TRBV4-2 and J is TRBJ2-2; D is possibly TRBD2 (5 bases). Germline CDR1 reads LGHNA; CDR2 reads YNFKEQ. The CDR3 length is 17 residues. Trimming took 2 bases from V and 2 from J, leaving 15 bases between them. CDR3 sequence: CASSQPRETLNTGELFF. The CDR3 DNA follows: TGTGCCAGCAGCCAACCGAGGGAGACTTTAAACACCGGGGAGCTGTTTTTT.

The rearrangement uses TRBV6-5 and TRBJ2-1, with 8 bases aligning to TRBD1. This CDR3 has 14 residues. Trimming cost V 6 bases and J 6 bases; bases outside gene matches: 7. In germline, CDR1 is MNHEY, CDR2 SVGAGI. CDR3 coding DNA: TGTGCCAGCAGCAAAGGGGACAGGTCCAATGAGCAGTTCTTC. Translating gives CASSKGDRSNEQFF.

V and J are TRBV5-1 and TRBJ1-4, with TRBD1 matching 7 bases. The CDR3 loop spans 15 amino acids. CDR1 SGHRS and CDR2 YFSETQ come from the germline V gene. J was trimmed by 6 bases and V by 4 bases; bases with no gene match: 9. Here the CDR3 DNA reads TGCGCCAGCAGCCGCCGACAGGGCGATGATGAAAAACTGTTTTTT. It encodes CASSRRQGDDEKLFF.